This T cell receptor beta chain derives from a study of shared clonotypes between healthy human individuals. Study-wide results and caveats: Only blood underwent sampling, and tissue repertoires likely differ.

CDR1 and CDR2 (germline): MDHEN, SYDVKM. The CDR3 extends over 14 amino acids. V trimming: 2 bases; J trimming: 3 bases; junction bases outside the gene matches: 4. This clone showed up just once. Its cognate antigen is unknown. Sequencing used immunoSEQ multiplex PCR; TCRdb keeps in-frame clones, though not all of them. This table holds about 490,000 clones, about 82% found once. The sequence came from a woman aged 40 to 50 in good health. Some clones in this sample may be carry-over from other donors' samples. The specimen sequenced was PBMCs. The chain employs TRBV28 and TRBJ2-7, with 7 bases fitting TRBD1. DNA of the CDR3: TGTGCCAGCAGTTTAGGGACAGTCGGCTACGAGCAGTACTTC. The encoded protein is CASSLGTVGYEQYF.